A selection of T cell receptor beta chains follows, all from one sample in a study of response to subunit inactivated influenza vaccine. TCRdb ran MiXCR on the RT-PCR reads and lists one entry per CDR3 protein. The data contain roughly 170,000 distinct CDR3 sequences, nearly 9.5% of them singletons. This specimen was non-naive T cells sorted from PBMCs, taken on the day of vaccination. The receptors here all came from a middle-aged man who received an inactivated influenza vaccine. Both conserved end residues are part of each CDR3. D genes are given only for firm matches. Clone sizes are given selectively: once, few, many, or a class where the clone is expanded.

>.|few|TRBV28|TRBJ1-3
CASSFARTVGNTIYF
TGTGCCAGCAGTTTCGCTAGGACGGTCGGAAACACCATATATTTT
>.|many|TRBV29-1|TRBJ2-3
CSARPQNSRDTQYF
TGCAGCGCCAGACCTCAAAACTCGAGAGATACGCAGTATTTT
>.|.|TRBV2|TRBJ2-7
CASGYRVSEQYF
TGTGCCAGCGGTTACAGGGTCTCCGAGCAGTACTTC
>TRBD1|many|TRBV11-2|TRBJ1-1
CASSRGQGNTEAFF
TGTGCCAGCAGCAGGGGACAGGGGAACACTGAAGCTTTCTTT
>.|many|TRBV7-9|TRBJ2-1
CASSQIPGNEQFF
TGTGCCAGCAGCCAAATCCCGGGGAATGAGCAGTTCTTC
>.|.|TRBV7-2|TRBJ2-7
CASSRFNEQYF
TGTGCCAGCAGCCGATTCAATGAGCAGTACTTC
>TRBD2|few|TRBV29-1|TRBJ2-2
CSVEEASGRGNTGELFF
TGCAGCGTTGAAGAGGCTAGCGGGAGGGGGAACACCGGGGAGCTGTTTTTT
>.|few|TRBV12-3/TRBV12-4|TRBJ1-1
CASSFSGANTEAFF
TGTGCCAGCAGTTTCTCAGGGGCAAACACTGAAGCTTTCTTT
>.|.|TRBV7-9|TRBJ2-5
CASSRRQNQETQYF
TGTGCCAGCAGCCGCCGACAGAATCAAGAGACCCAGTACTTC
>TRBD1|.|TRBV18|TRBJ2-1
CASSPPDRAQRHEQFF
TGTGCCAGCTCACCGCCGGACAGGGCCCAAAGGCATGAGCAGTTCTTC
>TRBD1|.|TRBV24-1|TRBJ2-5
CATSQDRVSKTQYF
TGTGCCACCAGTCAGGACAGGGTCTCAAAGACCCAGTACTTC
>.|.|TRBV18|TRBJ2-2
CASSAMNTGELFF
TGTGCCAGCTCAGCTATGAACACCGGGGAGCTGTTTTTT
>TRBD1|few|TRBV7-6|TRBJ2-2
CASSFPGQGAGELFF
TGTGCCAGCAGCTTTCCGGGACAGGGAGCCGGGGAGCTGTTTTTT
>.|few|TRBV29-1|TRBJ1-1
CSVARSRDTEAFF
TGCAGCGTTGCCCGTAGTAGAGACACTGAAGCTTTCTTT
>.|.|TRBV24-1|TRBJ2-1
CATSRYAEQFF
TGTGCCACCTCCCGGTACGCTGAGCAGTTCTTC
>.|few|TRBV6-1|TRBJ1-2
CASSPGSEPYGYTF
TGTGCCAGCAGTCCCGGCTCCGAGCCCTATGGCTACACCTTC
>TRBD2|many|TRBV6-5|TRBJ2-5
CASSSPGLAGGYQETQYF
TGTGCCAGCAGTTCCCCCGGACTAGCGGGGGGGTACCAAGAGACCCAGTACTTC
>.|many|TRBV12-3/TRBV12-4|TRBJ1-1
CASSLMWGGTEAFF
TGTGCCAGCAGTTTAATGTGGGGTGGCACTGAAGCTTTCTTT
>.|.|TRBV4-1|TRBJ1-4
CASSQEEQYNEKLFF
TGCGCCAGCAGCCAAGAAGAACAGTATAATGAAAAACTGTTTTTT
>.|.|TRBV7-8|TRBJ2-2
CASSPTPGELFF
TGTGCCAGCAGCCCCACCCCCGGGGAGCTGTTTTTT
>.|.|TRBV11-2|TRBJ2-7
CASSLDFRGNEQYF
TGTGCCAGCAGCTTAGATTTTCGAGGGAACGAGCAGTACTTC
>TRBD1|.|TRBV25-1|TRBJ2-5
CASSKRASGTGFETQYF
TGTGCCAGCAGTAAACGAGCCTCCGGGACAGGGTTCGAGACCCAGTACTTC
>TRBD1|few|TRBV20-1|TRBJ2-5
CSARKWWDREQETQYF
TGCAGTGCTAGAAAATGGTGGGACAGGGAGCAAGAGACCCAGTACTTC
>.|many|TRBV20-1|TRBJ1-1
CSVLPQGRAFF
TGCAGTGTCCTACCGCAGGGAAGAGCTTTCTTT
>.|.|TRBV20-1|TRBJ2-2
CCARDLRGSAGELFF
TGCTGTGCTAGAGATCTACGTGGGAGTGCCGGGGAGCTGTTTTTT
>TRBD1|.|TRBV6-2/TRBV6-3|TRBJ1-2
CASSYPGQGFGGYTF
TGTGCCAGCAGTTACCCGGGACAGGGTTTCGGTGGCTACACCTTC
>.|few|TRBV5-6|TRBJ2-7
CASSWTLSYEQYF
TGTGCCAGCAGCTGGACTCTTTCCTACGAGCAGTACTTC
>.|.|TRBV7-3|TRBJ2-1
CASSTPRAKRRNEQFF
TGTGCCAGCAGCACCCCTCGGGCCAAGCGGAGGAATGAGCAGTTCTTC
>.|few|TRBV10-3|TRBJ2-7
CAISDGYTAEQYF
TGTGCCATCAGTGATGGCTATACCGCCGAGCAGTACTTC
>TRBD1|.|TRBV20-1|TRBJ2-7
CSARDRSPYEQYF
TGCAGTGCTAGGGACAGGAGCCCCTACGAGCAGTACTTC
>.|.|TRBV24-1|TRBJ2-2
CATSERGTASNTGELFF
TGTGCCACCAGTGAACGTGGGACGGCTTCGAACACCGGGGAGCTGTTTTTT
>.|.|TRBV20-1|TRBJ1-1
CSPYKTGTLMNTEAFF
TGCAGTCCATACAAAACCGGGACTTTGATGAACACTGAAGCTTTCTTT
>.|few|TRBV6-2/TRBV6-3|TRBJ2-7
CASSYIPGWGEQYF
TGTGCCAGCAGTTACATCCCCGGTTGGGGGGAGCAGTACTTC
>.|.|TRBV6-2/TRBV6-3|TRBJ2-2
CASSGQPANTGELFF
TGTGCCAGCAGCGGACAGCCCGCGAACACCGGGGAGCTGTTTTTT
>.|.|TRBV10-3|TRBJ1-2
CAISKDGGYGYTF
TGTGCCATCAGTAAGGACGGGGGCTATGGCTACACCTTC
>.|few|TRBV12-3/TRBV12-4|TRBJ2-2
CASRYGLGQSTGELFF
TGTGCCAGCAGATACGGACTAGGACAGTCCACCGGGGAGCTGTTTTTT
>TRBD1|few|TRBV30|TRBJ1-6
CAWSVRGSDRVCSPLHF
TGTGCCTGGAGTGTACGAGGTTCGGACAGGGTTTGCTCACCCCTCCACTTT
>TRBD1|few|TRBV5-4|TRBJ1-1
CASSSLSGTGVNTEAFF
TGTGCCAGCAGCTCACTCTCCGGGACAGGGGTAAACACTGAAGCTTTCTTT
>.|many|TRBV5-1|TRBJ1-6
CASSLTTANSPLHF
TGCGCCAGCAGCTTGACGACGGCGAATTCACCCCTCCACTTT
>TRBD1|.|TRBV6-2/TRBV6-3|TRBJ2-1
CASSPLTGGRYNEQFF
TGTGCCAGCAGTCCATTGACAGGGGGTCGGTACAATGAGCAGTTCTTC
>.|few|TRBV9|TRBJ2-3
CASSVSGSEDTQYF
TGTGCCAGCAGCGTATCCGGGAGTGAAGATACGCAGTATTTT
>.|.|TRBV7-9|TRBJ2-3
CASSLALGGTSTDTQYF
TGTGCCAGCAGCTTAGCGCTCGGGGGCACAAGCACAGATACGCAGTATTTT
>TRBD1|few|TRBV6-1|TRBJ2-7
CASSEAVTGIYEQYF
TGTGCCAGCAGTGAAGCGGTGACAGGGATCTACGAGCAGTACTTC
>TRBD2|.|TRBV20-1|TRBJ2-7
CSARGGASGHEQYF
TGCAGTGCTCGAGGGGGAGCTAGCGGGCACGAGCAGTACTTC
>TRBD1|.|TRBV7-9|TRBJ1-1
CASSTVGQGKAFF
TGTGCCAGCAGCACAGTTGGACAGGGTAAAGCTTTCTTT
>TRBD2|.|TRBV19|TRBJ2-1
CASSTGLAVYNEQFF
TGTGCCAGTAGTACGGGACTAGCGGTCTACAATGAGCAGTTCTTC
>.|few|TRBV4-3|TRBJ2-6
CASSQEIPGAGANVLTF
TGCGCCAGCAGCCAAGAAATTCCGGGGGCTGGGGCCAACGTCCTGACTTTC
>.|few|TRBV12-3/TRBV12-4|TRBJ1-5
CASSPQGQQPQHF
TGTGCCAGCAGTCCACAGGGCCAACAGCCCCAGCATTTT
>.|few|TRBV7-8|TRBJ1-1
CASSLSRVWSPTEAFF
TGTGCCAGCAGCTTAAGCAGGGTTTGGTCCCCGACTGAAGCTTTCTTT
>.|.|TRBV18|TRBJ2-5
CASSLQATQYF
TGTGCCAGCTCACTTCAAGCGACCCAGTACTTC
>.|.|TRBV7-2|TRBJ2-7
CASSPRRISYEQYF
TGTGCCAGCAGTCCACGCAGGATCTCCTACGAGCAGTACTTC
>TRBD2|many|TRBV4-3|TRBJ2-1
CASSVAVAGEGRHNEQFF
TGCGCCAGCAGCGTTGCGGTAGCGGGAGAAGGAAGGCACAATGAGCAGTTCTTC
>TRBD1|many|TRBV29-1|TRBJ2-1
CSVEVSRGSLSSYNEQFF
TGCAGCGTTGAAGTTAGCAGGGGGAGCTTAAGCTCCTACAATGAGCAGTTCTTC
>.|few|TRBV18|TRBJ1-5
CASRSGGNSNQPQHF
TGTGCCAGCCGTTCCGGTGGGAATAGCAATCAGCCCCAGCATTTT
>TRBD2|many|TRBV7-2|TRBJ2-1
CASSFGLAGQSYNEQFF
TGTGCCAGCAGCTTTGGACTAGCGGGGCAATCCTACAATGAGCAGTTCTTC